The 10 T cell receptor delta chains presented below share a single source sample, sequenced in a study of Vδ1+ human thymocytes. The study, taken as a whole, reports: Thymic TRG and TRD repertoires appeared highly polyclonal.

Extracted RNA was reverse transcribed into cDNA. CDR3 amplicons came from multiplex PCR with pooled V-gene forward and constant-region reverse primers. TCRdb redid clone calling on the multiplex PCR reads using CATT. The sample yields about 55,000 delta-chain clones, more than 15% seen once. Antigens of these TCRs are unknown. Sequenced sample: Vdelta1+ gamma-delta thymocytes from the thymus. The subset: FACS-sorted CD3+ TCRalphabeta- TCRVdelta1+ TCRVdelta2- thymocytes. These TCRs come from a boy less than two years old who had congenital heart surgery.

In its sample, this clone was seen a few times. J is TRDJ1 and V is TRDV1, with 8 bases fitting TRDD3. The junction had 8 bases not matched to a gene; V was cut back by 2 bases and J by 0 bases. In germline, CDR1 is TSWWSYY, CDR2 QGS. CDR3 length: 17 residues. The DNA for the CDR3 is TGTGCTCTTGGGGAAATAAAAGTTGGGGGATACACCGATAAACTCATCTTT. It is translated as CALGEIKVGGYTDKLIF.

This clone was observed many times. The rearrangement uses TRDV2 and TRDJ1; 13 bases line up with TRDD3. Trimming removed 4 bases from V and 0 bases from J; junction bases left unmatched: 16. Germline V gene lookup returns CDR1 GEAIGNYY and CDR2 EKD. This CDR3 spans 20 amino acids. CDR3 sequence reads: CACEMYWGIRGDLYTDKLIF. CDR3 in DNA: TGTGCCTGTGAAATGTACTGGGGGATACGGGGCGACCTTTACACCGATAAACTCATCTTT.

The chain links TRDV1 to TRDJ2; D possibly corresponds to TRDD3 (9 bases). V was pared by 3 bases and J by 0 bases, with 26 bases between. The CDR3 contains 21 residues. Per the germline V gene, CDR1 is TSWWSYY and CDR2 is QGS. CDR3 amino acids: CALGETSYWGNPRALTAQLFF. CDR3 in DNA: TGTGCTCTTGGGGAGACTTCCTACTGGGGGAACCCCCGAGCTTTGACAGCACAACTCTTCTTT.

The chain recombines TRDV1 with TRDJ1, with D perhaps TRDD2 (6 bases). The V end was cut by 0 bases, the J end by 1 base, with 15 bases between. Germline assignment: CDR1 TSWWSYY and CDR2 QGS. The CDR3 totals 17 residues. The CDR3 DNA sequence: TGTGCTCTTGGGGAACTGGGAGGCCTTCCCGTCACCGATAAACTCATCTTT. The encoded protein is CALGELGGLPVTDKLIF.

This clone has at least ten counts. The J gene is TRDJ1, the V gene TRDV2, with D possibly matching TRDD3 (5 bases). Germline V CDR1 and CDR2: GEAIGNYY, EKD. Trimming left V 7 bases short and J 0 bases short, with 14 bases between. The CDR3 has 14 residues. CDR3 sequence: CACVPNWYTDKLIF. The CDR3 DNA is TGTGCCTGCGTCCCCAACTGGTACACCGATAAACTCATCTTT.

The chain employs TRDV1 and TRDJ1, with unresolved D. Germline lookup yields CDR1 TSWWSYY and CDR2 QGS. CDR3 length: 14 residues. Trimming removed 2 bases from V and 10 bases from J, with 17 bases in between. The chain's CDR3 is CALGEASFLRGLIF. CDR3 DNA sequence: TGTGCTCTTGGGGAAGCCAGTTTTTTAAGGGGACTCATCTTT.

The V call is TRDV1, the J call TRDJ1; D might be TRDD3 (10 bases). The CDR3 has 22 residues. V lost 4 bases, J lost 2 bases, and 35 bases lay in between. Germline V gene data show CDR1 as TSWWSYY and CDR2 as QGS. This CDR3 reads CALGALAFLRGWGISGTDKLIF. CDR3 bases: TGTGCTCTTGGGGCCTTGGCCTTCCTACGTGGCTGGGGGATATCCGGGACCGATAAACTCATCTTT.

The J gene is TRDJ1, the V gene TRDV1; 10 nucleotides match TRDD3. Per germline, CDR1 TSWWSYY and CDR2 QGS. After removal of 2 bases from V and 4 bases from J, the junction contained 7 bases not matched to a gene. The CDR3 consists of 16 residues. For the CDR3, the DNA is TGTGCTCTTGGGGAAATAATTCGGGGGATACGCGATAAACTCATCTTT. Its translation: CALGEIIRGIRDKLIF.

Only a few counts were recorded for this clone. The chain joins TRDV1 to TRDJ1; 11 bases agree with TRDD3. The CDR3 is made up of 22 amino acids. V lost 1 base and J lost 1; bases outside the gene matches: 20. The germline gives CDR1 TSWWSYY, CDR2 QGS. The CDR3 protein is CALGEPLLWGLGDSRSTDKLIF. In DNA, the CDR3 is TGTGCTCTTGGGGAACCTCTTCTCTGGGGACTGGGGGATAGTCGGTCCACCGATAAACTCATCTTT.

V and J are TRDV1 and TRDJ1; 8 nucleotides agree with TRDD3. This CDR3 comprises 18 residues. The V segment lost 1 base and the J segment 4 bases; nucleotides outside the gene matches: 14. Germline V gene sequence: CDR1 TSWWSYY, CDR2 QGS. For the CDR3, the DNA is TGTGCTCTTGGGGAACGTGGACCCATAATACTGGGGGTCGATAAACTCATCTTT. Translation gives CALGERGPIILGVDKLIF.